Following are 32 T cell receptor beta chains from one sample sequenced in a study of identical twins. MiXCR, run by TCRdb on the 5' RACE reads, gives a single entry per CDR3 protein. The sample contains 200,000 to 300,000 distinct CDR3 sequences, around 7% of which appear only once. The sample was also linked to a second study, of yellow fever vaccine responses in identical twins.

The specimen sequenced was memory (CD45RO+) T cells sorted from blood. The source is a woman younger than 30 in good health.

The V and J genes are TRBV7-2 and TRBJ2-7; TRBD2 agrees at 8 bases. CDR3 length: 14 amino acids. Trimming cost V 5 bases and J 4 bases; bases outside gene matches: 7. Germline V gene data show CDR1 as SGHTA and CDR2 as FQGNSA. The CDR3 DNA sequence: TGTGCCAGCAGCACCTTTAGCGGGGCGTACGAGCAGTACTTC. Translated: CASSTFSGAYEQYF.

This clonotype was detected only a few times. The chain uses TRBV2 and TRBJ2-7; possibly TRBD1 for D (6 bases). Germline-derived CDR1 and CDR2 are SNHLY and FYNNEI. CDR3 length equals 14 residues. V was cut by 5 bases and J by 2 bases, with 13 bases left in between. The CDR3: CASSKRQDAYEQYV. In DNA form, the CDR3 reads TGTGCCAGCAGTAAAAGACAGGACGCCTACGAGCAGTACGTC.

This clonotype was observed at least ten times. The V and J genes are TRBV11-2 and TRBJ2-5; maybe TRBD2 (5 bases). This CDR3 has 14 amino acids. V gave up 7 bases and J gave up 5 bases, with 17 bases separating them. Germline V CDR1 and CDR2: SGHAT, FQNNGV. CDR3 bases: TGTGCCAGCAACCCTGGAGGAGTCAGGGAGACCCAGTACTTC. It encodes CASNPGGVRETQYF.

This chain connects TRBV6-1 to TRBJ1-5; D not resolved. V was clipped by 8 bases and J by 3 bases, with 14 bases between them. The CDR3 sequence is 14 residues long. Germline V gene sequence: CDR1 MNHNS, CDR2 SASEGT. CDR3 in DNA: TGTGCCAGCTTTAGCATGGACCTCAATCAGCCCCAGCATTTT. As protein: CASFSMDLNQPQHF.

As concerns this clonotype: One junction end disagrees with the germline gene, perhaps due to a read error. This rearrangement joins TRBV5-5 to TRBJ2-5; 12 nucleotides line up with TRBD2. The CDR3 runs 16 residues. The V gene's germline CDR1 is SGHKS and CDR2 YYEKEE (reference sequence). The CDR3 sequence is CASRLVTSGSTETQYF. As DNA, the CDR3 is TGTGCCAGCAGGTTGGTGACTAGCGGGAGTACAGAGACCCAGTACTTC. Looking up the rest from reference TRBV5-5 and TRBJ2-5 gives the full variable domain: DAGVTQSPTHLIKTRGQQVTLRCSPISGHKSVSWYQQVLGQGPQFIFQYYEKEERGRGNFPDRFSARQFPNYSSELNVNALLLGDSALYLCASRLVTSGSTETQYFGPGTRLLVL.

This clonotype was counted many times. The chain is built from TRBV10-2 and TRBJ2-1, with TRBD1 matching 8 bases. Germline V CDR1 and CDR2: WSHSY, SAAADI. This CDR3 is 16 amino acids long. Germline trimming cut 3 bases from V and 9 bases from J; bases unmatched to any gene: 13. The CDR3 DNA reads TGCGCCAGCAGTGAATCGGGACGGACAGGGAACGGTGAGCAGTTCTTC. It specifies CASSESGRTGNGEQFF.

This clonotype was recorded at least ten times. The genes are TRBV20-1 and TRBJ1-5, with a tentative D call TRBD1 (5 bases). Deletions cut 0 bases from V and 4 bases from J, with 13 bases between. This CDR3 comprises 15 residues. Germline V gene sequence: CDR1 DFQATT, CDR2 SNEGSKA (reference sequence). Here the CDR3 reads CSARDPGRTNQPQHF. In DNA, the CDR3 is TGCAGTGCTAGAGATCCCGGGAGGACAAATCAGCCCCAGCATTTT.

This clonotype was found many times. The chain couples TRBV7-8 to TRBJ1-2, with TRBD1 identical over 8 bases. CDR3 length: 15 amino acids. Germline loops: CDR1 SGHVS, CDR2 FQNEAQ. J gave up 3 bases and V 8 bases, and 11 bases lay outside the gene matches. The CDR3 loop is CASATGTGGYYGYTF. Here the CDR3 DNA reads TGTGCCAGCGCGACTGGAACAGGGGGATACTATGGCTACACCTTC.

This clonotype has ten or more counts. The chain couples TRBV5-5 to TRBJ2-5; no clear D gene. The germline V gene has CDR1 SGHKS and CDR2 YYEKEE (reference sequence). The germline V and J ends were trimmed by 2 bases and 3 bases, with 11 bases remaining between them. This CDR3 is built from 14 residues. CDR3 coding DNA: TGTGCCAGCAGCTTACCAGCCACTAAAGAGACCCAGTACTTC. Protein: CASSLPATKETQYF.

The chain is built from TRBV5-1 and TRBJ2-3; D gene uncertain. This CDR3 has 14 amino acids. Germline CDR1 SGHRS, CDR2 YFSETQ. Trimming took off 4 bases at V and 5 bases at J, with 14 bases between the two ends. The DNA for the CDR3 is TGCGCCAGCAGCGCAACAGTAAGGGAAGATACGCAGTATTTT. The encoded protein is CASSATVREDTQYF.

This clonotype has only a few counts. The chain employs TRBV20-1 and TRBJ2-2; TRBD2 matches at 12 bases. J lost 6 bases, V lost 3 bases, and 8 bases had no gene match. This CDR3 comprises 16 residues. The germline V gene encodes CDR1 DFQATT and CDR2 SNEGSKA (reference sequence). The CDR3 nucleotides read TGCAGTGCTAGGCTAGAGACTAGCGGGAGTTCCGGGGAGCTGTTTTTT. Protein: CSARLETSGSSGELFF.

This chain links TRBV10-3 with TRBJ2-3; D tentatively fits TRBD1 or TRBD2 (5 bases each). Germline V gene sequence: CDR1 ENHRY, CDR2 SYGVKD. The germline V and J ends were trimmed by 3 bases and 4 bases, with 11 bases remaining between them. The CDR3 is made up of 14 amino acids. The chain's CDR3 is CAISEGARADTQYF. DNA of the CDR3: TGTGCCATCAGTGAAGGGGCGAGGGCAGATACGCAGTATTTT.

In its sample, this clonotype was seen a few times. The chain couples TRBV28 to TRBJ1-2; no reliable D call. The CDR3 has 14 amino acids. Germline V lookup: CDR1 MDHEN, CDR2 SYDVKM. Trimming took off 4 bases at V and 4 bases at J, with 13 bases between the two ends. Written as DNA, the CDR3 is TGTGCCAGCAGTTCTTCTCGACAAGTCTATGGCTACACCTTC. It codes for CASSSSRQVYGYTF.

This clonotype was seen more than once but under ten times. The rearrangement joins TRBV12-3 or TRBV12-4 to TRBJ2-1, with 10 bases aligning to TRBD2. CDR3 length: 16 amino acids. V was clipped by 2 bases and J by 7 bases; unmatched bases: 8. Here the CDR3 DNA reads TGTGCCAGCAGTTTATATCTTAGCGGGAGGTATAATGAGCAGTTCTTC. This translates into CASSLYLSGRYNEQFF.

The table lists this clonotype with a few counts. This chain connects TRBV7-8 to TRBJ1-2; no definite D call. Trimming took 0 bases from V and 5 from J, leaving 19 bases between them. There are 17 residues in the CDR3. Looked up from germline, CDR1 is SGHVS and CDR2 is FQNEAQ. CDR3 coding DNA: TGTGCCAGCAGCTTAGCTCTTGTATGGGGTCGAGGGTATGGCTACACCTTC. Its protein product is CASSLALVWGRGYGYTF.

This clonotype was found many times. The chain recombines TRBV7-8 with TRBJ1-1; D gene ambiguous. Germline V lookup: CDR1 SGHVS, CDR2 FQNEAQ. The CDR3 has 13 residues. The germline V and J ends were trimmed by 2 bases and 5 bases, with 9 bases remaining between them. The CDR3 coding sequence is TGTGCCAGCAGCTTATCCTCGTGGACTGAAGCTTTCTTT. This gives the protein CASSLSSWTEAFF.

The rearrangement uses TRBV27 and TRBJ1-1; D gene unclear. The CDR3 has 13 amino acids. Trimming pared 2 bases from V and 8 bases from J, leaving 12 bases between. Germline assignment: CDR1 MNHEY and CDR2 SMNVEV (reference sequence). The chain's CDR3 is CASSLNGPREAFF. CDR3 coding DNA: TGTGCCAGCAGTTTAAATGGCCCCAGAGAAGCTTTCTTT.

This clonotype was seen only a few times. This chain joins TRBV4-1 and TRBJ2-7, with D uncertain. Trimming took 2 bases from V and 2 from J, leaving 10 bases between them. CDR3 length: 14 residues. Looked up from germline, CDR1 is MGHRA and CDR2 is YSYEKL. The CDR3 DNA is TGCGCCAGCAGCCAATGGTACACGCCCTACGAGCAGTACTTC. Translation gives CASSQWYTPYEQYF.

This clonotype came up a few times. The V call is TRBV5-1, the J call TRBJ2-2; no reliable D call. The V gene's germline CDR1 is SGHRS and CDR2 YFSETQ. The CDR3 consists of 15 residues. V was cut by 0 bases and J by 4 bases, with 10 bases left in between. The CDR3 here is CASSLGGTLTGELFF. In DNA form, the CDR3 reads TGCGCCAGCAGCTTGGGCGGCACTCTCACCGGGGAGCTGTTTTTT.

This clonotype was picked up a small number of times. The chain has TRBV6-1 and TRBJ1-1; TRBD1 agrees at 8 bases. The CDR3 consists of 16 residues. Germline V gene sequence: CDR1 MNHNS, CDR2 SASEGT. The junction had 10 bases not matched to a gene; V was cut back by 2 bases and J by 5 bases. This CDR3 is CASSEPGQGGWTEAFF. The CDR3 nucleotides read TGTGCCAGCAGTGAACCCGGACAGGGAGGTTGGACTGAAGCTTTCTTT.

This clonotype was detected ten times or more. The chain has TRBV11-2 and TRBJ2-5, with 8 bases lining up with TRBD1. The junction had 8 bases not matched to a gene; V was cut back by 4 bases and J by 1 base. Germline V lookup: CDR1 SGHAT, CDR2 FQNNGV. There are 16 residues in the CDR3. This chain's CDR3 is CASSSFRDRSQETQYF. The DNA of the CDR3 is TGTGCCAGCAGCTCGTTCCGGGACAGGAGCCAAGAGACCCAGTACTTC.

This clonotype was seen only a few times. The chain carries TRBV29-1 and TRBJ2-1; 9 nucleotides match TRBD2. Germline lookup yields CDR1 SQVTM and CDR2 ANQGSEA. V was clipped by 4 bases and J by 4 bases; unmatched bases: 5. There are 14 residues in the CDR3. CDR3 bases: TGCAGCGTTGTTGCGGGAGGGCCTTACAATGAGCAGTTCTTC. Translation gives CSVVAGGPYNEQFF.

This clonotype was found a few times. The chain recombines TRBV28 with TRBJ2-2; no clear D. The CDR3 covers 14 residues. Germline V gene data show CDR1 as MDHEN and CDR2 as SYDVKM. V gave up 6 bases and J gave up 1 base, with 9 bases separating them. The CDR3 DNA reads TGTGCCAGCAGACTGCCCGGGAACACCGGGGAGCTGTTTTTT. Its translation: CASRLPGNTGELFF.

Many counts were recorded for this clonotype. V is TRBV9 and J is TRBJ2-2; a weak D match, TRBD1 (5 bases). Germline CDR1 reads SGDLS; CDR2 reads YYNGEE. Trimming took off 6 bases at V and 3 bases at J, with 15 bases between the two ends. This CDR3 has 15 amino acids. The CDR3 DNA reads TGTGCCAGCACCTTGGACACGTCCGACACCGGGGAGCTGTTTTTT. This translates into CASTLDTSDTGELFF.

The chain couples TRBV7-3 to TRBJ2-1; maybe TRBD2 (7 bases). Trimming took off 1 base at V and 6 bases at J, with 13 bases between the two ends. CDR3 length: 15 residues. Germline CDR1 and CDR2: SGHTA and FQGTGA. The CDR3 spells CASSLNHGGLNEQFF. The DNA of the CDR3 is TGTGCCAGCAGCTTAAATCACGGGGGGCTCAATGAGCAGTTCTTC. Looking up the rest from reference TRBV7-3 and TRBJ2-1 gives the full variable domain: GAGVSQTPSNKVTEKGKYVELRCDPISGHTALYWYRQSLGQGPEFLIYFQGTGAADDSGLPNDRFFAVRPEGSVSTLKIQRTERGDSAVYLCASSLNHGGLNEQFFGPGTRLTVL.

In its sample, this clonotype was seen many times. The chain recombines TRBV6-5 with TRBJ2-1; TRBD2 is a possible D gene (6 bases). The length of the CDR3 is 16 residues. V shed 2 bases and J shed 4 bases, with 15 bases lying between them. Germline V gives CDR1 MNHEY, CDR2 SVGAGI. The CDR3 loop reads CASSYRAGSGYNEQFF. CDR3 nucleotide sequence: TGTGCCAGCAGTTACAGAGCGGGTAGCGGATACAATGAGCAGTTCTTC.

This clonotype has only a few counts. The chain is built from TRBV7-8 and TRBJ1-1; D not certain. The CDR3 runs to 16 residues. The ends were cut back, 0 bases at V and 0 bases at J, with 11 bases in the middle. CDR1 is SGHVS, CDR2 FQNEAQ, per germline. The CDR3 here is CASSLAASGLNTEAFF. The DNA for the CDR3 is TGTGCCAGCAGCTTAGCCGCCTCCGGATTGAACACTGAAGCTTTCTTT.

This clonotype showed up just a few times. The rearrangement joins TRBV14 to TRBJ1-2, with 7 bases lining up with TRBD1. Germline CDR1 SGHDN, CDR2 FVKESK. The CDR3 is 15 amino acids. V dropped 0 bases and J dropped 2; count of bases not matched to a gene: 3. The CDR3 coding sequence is TGTGCCAGCAGCCAAGAACAGGGGACCAACTATGGCTACACCTTC. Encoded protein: CASSQEQGTNYGYTF. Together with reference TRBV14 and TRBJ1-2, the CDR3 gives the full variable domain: EAGVTQFPSHSVIEKGQTVTLRCDPISGHDNLYWYRRVMGKEIKFLLHFVKESKQDESGMPNNRFLAERTGGTYSTLKVQPAELEDSGVYFCASSQEQGTNYGYTFGSGTRLTVV.

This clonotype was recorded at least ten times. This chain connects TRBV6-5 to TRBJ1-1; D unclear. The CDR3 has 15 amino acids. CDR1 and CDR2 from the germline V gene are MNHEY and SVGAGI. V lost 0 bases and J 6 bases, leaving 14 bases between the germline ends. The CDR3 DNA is TGTGCCAGCAGTTACTCGAGCGAGGGATCAGCTGAAGCTTTCTTT. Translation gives CASSYSSEGSAEAFF.

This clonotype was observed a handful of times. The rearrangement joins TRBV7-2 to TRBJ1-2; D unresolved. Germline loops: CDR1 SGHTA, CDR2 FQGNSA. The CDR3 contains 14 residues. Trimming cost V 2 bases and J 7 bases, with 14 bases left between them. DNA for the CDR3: TGTGCCAGCAGCTTATTCGCAGGATACGTTGGCTACACCTTC. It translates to CASSLFAGYVGYTF.

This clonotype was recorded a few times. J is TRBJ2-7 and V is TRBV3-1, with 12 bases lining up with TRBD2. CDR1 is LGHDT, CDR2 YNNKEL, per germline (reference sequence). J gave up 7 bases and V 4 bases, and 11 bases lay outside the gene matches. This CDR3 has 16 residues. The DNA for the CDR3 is TGTGCCAGCAGCCGAGGGGGACTAGCGGGCCTTGAGGAGCAGTACGTC. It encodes CASSRGGLAGLEEQYV.

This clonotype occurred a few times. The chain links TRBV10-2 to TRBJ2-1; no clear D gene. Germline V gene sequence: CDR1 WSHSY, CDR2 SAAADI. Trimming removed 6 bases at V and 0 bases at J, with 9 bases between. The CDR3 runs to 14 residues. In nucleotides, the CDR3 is TGCGCCAGCAGACCCTCGGGCTCCTACAATGAGCAGTTCTTC. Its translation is CASRPSGSYNEQFF.